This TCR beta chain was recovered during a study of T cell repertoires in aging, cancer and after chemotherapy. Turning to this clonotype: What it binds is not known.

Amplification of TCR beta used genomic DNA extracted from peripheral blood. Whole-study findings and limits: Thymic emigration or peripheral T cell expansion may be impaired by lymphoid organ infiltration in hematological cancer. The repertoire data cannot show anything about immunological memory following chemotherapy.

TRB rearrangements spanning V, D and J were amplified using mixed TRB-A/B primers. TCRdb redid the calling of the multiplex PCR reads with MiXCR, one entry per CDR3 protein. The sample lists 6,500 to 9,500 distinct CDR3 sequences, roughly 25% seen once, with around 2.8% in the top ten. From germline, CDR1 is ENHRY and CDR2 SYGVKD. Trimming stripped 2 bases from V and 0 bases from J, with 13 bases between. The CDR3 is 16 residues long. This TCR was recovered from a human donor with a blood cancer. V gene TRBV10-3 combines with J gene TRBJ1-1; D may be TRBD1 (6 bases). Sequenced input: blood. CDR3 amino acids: CAISEPRGEMNTEAFF. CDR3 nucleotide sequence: TGTGCCATCAGTGAGCCTAGGGGGGAAATGAACACTGAAGCTTTCTTT.